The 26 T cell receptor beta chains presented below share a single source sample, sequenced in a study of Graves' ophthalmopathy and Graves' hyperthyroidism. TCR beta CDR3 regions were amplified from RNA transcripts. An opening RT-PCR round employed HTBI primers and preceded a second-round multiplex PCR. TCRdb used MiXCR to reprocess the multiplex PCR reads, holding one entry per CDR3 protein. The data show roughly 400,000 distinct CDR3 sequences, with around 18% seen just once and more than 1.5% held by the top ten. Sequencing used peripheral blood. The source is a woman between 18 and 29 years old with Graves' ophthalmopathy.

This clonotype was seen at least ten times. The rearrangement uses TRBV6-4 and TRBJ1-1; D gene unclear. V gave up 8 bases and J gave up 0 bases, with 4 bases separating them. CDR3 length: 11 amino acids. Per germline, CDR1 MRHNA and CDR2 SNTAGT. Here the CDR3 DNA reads TGTGCCAGCGGGATGAACACTGAAGCTTTCTTT. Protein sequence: CASGMNTEAFF.

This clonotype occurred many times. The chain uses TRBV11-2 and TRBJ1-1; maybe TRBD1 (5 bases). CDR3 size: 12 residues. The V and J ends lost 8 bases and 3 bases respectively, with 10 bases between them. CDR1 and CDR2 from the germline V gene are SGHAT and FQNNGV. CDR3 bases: TGTGCCAGCGGAGGCAGGGACACTGAAGCTTTCTTT. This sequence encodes CASGGRDTEAFF. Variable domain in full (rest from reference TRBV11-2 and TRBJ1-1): EAGVAQSPRYKIIEKRQSVAFWCNPISGHATLYWYQQILGQGPKLLIQFQNNGVVDDSQLPKDRFSAERLKGVDSTLKIQPAKLEDSAVYLCASGGRDTEAFFGQGTRLTVV.

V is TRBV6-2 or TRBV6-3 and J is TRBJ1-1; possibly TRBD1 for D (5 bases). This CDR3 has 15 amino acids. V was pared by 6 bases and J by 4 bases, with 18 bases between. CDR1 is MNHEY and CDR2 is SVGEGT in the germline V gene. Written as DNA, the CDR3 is TGTGCCAGCAGCCCCCCGGGGGAGCGGGGCACTGAAGCTTTCTTT. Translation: CASSPPGERGTEAFF.

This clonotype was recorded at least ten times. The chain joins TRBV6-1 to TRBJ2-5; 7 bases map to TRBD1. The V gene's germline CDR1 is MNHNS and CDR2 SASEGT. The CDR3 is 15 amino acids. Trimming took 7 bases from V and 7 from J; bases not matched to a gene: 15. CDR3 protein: CASTPRWDSDMTQYF. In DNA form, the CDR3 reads TGTGCCAGCACCCCAAGGTGGGACAGCGATATGACCCAGTACTTC.

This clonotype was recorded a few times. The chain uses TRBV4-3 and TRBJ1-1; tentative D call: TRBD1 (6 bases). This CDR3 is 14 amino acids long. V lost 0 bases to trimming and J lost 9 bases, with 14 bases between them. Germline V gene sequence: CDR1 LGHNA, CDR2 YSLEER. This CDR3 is CASSQDRRQGKAFF. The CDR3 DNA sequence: TGCGCCAGCAGCCAAGATAGGCGGCAGGGGAAAGCTTTCTTT.

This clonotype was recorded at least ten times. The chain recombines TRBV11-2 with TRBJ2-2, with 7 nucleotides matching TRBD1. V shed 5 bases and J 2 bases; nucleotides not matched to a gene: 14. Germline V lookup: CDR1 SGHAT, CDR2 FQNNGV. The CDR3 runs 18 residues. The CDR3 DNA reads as TGTGCCAGCAGCCCCCGACGGGACAGTCACCAAAACACCGGGGAGCTGTTTTTT. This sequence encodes CASSPRRDSHQNTGELFF.

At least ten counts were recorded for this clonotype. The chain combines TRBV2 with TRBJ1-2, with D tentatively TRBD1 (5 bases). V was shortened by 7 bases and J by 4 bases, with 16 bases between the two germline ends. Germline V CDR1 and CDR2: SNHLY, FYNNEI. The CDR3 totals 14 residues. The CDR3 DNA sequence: TGTGCCAGCATCCCCGGGGCGGGCGGCTATGGCTACACCTTC. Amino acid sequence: CASIPGAGGYGYTF.

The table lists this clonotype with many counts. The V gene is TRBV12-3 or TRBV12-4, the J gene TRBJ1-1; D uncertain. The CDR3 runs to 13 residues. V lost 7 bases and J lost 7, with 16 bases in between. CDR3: CASTPGPGIEAFF. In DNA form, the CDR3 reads TGTGCCAGCACCCCGGGCCCGGGTATTGAAGCTTTCTTT.

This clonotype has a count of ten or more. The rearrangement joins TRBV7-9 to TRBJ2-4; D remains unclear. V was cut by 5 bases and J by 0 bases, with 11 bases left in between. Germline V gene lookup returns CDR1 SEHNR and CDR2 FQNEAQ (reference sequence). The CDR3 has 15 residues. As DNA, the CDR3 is TGTGCCAGCAGCCACCCCTTACTAGCCAAAAACATTCAGTACTTC. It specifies CASSHPLLAKNIQYF.

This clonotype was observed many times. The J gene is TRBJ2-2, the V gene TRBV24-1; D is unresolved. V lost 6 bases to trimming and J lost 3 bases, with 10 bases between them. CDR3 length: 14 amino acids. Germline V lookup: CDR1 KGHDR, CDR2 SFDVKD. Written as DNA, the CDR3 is TGTGCCACCAGTAAAGCCGGAGACACCGGGGAGCTGTTTTTT. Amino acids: CATSKAGDTGELFF.

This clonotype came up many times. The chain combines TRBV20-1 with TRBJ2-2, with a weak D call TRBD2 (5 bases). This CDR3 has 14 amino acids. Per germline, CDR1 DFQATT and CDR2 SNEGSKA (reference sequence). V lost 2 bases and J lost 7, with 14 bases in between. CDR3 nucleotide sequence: TGCAGTGCTAGATTTGGTGGGAGCGGCGGGGAGCTGTTTTTT. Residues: CSARFGGSGGELFF.

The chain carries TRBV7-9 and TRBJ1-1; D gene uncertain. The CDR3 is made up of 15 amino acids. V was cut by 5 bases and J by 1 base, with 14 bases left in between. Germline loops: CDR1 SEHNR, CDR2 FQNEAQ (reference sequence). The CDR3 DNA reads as TGTGCCAGCAGCATTTGGACGGATAAGAACACTGAAGCTTTCTTT. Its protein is CASSIWTDKNTEAFF.

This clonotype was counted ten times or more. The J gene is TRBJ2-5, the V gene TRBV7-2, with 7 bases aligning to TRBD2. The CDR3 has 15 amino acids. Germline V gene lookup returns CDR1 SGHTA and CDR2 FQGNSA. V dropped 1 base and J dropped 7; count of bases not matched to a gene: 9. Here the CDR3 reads CASSLEWGGSGTQYF. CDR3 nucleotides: TGTGCCAGCAGCTTAGAGTGGGGGGGGTCGGGGACCCAGTACTTC.

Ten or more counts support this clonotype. CDR3 sequence: CASSLMGTAKNIQYF. CDR3 sequence (DNA): TGTGCCAGCAGCTTAATGGGGACTGCTAAAAACATTCAGTACTTC. V gene TRBV7-2 combines with J gene TRBJ2-4; D possibly corresponds to TRBD2 (6 bases). V dropped 2 bases and J dropped 4 bases, with 12 bases sitting between them. CDR3 size: 15 residues. Germline V gene lookup returns CDR1 SGHTA and CDR2 FQGNSA.

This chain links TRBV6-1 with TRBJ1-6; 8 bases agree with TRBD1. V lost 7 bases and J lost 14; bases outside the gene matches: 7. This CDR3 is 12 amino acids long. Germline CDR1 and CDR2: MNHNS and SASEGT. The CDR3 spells CASKRGQGALHF. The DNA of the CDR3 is TGTGCCAGCAAGAGAGGACAGGGAGCCCTCCACTTT.

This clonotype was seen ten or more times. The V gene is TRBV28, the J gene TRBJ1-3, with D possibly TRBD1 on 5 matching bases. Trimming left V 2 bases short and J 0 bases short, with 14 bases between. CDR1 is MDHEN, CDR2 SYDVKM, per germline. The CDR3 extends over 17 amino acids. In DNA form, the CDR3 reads TGTGCCAGCAGTTTAAGGGGAGGTTCCTACTCTGGAAACACCATATATTTT. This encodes CASSLRGGSYSGNTIYF.

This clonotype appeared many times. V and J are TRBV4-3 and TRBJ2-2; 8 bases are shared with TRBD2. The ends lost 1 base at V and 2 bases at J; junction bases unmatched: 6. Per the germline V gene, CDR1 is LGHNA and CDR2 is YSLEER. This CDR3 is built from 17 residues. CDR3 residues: CASSQGIGRANTGELFF. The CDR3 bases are TGCGCCAGCAGCCAAGGGATCGGGAGGGCCAACACCGGGGAGCTGTTTTTT.

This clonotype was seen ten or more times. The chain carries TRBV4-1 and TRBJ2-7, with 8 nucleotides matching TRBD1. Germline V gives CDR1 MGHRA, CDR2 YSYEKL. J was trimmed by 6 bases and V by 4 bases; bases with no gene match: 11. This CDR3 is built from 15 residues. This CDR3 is CASSLPGTGSAEQYF. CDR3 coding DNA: TGCGCCAGCAGCCTACCCGGGACAGGCTCTGCCGAGCAGTACTTC.

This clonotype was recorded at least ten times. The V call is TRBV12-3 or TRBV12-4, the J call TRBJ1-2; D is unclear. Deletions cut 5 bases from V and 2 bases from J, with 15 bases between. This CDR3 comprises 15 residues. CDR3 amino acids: CASSPETTANYGYTF. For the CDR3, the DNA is TGTGCCAGCAGTCCTGAAACGACGGCAAACTATGGCTACACCTTC.

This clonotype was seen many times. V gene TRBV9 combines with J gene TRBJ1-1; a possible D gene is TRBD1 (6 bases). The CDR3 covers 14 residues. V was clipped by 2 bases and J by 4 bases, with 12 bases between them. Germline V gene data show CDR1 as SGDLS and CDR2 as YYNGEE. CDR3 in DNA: TGTGCCAGCAGCGTCTCAACAGGGTTCACTGAAGCTTTCTTT. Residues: CASSVSTGFTEAFF.

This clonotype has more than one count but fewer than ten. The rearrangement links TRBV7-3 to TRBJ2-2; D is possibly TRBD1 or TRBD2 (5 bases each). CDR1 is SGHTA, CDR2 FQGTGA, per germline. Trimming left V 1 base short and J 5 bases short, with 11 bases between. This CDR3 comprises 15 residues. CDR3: CASSLKGTRTGELFF. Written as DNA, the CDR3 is TGTGCCAGCAGCTTAAAGGGGACCAGGACCGGGGAGCTGTTTTTT.

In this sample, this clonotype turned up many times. The CDR3: CASRNSGQYSGNTIYF. For the CDR3, the DNA is TGTGCCAGCAGAAACTCCGGACAGTACTCTGGAAACACCATATATTTT. The chain has TRBV6-5 and TRBJ1-3; the D gene is possibly TRBD1 (6 bases). Trimming removed 6 bases from V and 0 bases from J, with 15 bases in between. Per germline, CDR1 MNHEY and CDR2 SVGAGI. This CDR3 region has 16 residues.

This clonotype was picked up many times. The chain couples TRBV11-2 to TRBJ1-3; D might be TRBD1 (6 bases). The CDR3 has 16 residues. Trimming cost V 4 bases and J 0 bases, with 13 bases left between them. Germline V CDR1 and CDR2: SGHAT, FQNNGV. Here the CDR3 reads CASSSGGLLSGNTIYF. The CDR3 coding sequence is TGTGCCAGCAGCTCGGGGGGCCTCCTCTCTGGAAACACCATATATTTT.

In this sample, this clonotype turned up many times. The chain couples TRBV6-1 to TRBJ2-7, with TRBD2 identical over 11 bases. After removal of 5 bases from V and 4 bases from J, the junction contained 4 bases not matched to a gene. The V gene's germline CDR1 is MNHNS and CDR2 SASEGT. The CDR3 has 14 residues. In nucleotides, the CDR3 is TGTGCCAGCAGTCTAGCGGGGGGTTTTTACGAGCAGTACTTC. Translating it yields CASSLAGGFYEQYF.

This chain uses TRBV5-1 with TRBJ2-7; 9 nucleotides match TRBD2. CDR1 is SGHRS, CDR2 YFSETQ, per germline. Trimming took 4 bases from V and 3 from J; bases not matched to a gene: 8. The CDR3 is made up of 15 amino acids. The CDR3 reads CASSIIAGAHYEQYF. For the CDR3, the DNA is TGCGCCAGCAGCATCATAGCGGGGGCCCACTACGAGCAGTACTTC. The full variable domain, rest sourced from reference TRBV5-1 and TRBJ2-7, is KAGVTQTPRYLIKTRGQQVTLSCSPISGHRSVSWYQQTPGQGLQFLFEYFSETQRNKGNFPGRFSGRQFSNSRSEMNVSTLELGDSALYLCASSIIAGAHYEQYFGPGTRLTVT.

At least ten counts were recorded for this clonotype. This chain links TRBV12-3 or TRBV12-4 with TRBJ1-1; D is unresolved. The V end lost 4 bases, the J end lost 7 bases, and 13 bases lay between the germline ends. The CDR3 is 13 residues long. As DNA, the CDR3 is TGTGCCAGCAGTTGGGCGCGTTCCGGTGAAGCTTTCTTT. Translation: CASSWARSGEAFF.